Sequencing of this TCR beta chain was carried out in a study of Ad26.COV2.S vaccination and SARS-CoV-2 variants. Treatment defined: around 19 received Ad26.COV2.S at low or high dose, single or two shots; 5 received placebo; per-sample allocation not given. Specimen acquisition occurred on day 63 following the initial vaccine or placebo injection. Generated by immunoSEQ multiplex PCR, the TCRdb table keeps only in-frame clones and is missing some. The sample carries more than 300,000 clones, 86% recorded once. Germline CDR1 is SGHTA and CDR2 is FQGNSA. This CDR3 is 16 amino acids long. The V and J ends lost 1 base and 3 bases respectively, with 13 bases between them.

The sequencing here drew on peripheral blood, taken in a trial of Ad26.COV2.S vaccine versus placebo. The V gene is TRBV7-2, the J gene TRBJ1-5; D unclear. This TCR came from a person aged 18-65 years who received the Ad26.COV2.S COVID-19 vaccine or a placebo. The CDR3 sequence: CASSLGAGRNNQPQHF. For the CDR3, the DNA is TGTGCCAGCAGCTTAGGAGCGGGCAGGAACAATCAGCCCCAGCATTTT.